What follows are 5 T cell receptor beta chains derived from one specimen sequenced in a study of control samples from healthy donors and cancer patients. Assay used: immunoSEQ multiplex PCR; TCRdb lists only in-frame clones, some missing. In the table there are around 250,000 clones, roughly four fifths of which are singletons. Source material: PBMCs. All receptors derive from a woman aged 60-75 years with lung cancer.

The J gene is TRBJ2-1, the V gene TRBV5-8, with 7 bases that match TRBD1. The germline V gene has CDR1 SGHTS and CDR2 YDEGEE. Trimming cost V 3 bases and J 2 bases; bases outside gene matches: 2. This CDR3 is 14 amino acids long. CDR3 coding DNA: TGTGCCAGCAGCTCGACAGGGCCCTACAATGAGCAGTTCTTC. It specifies CASSSTGPYNEQFF.

This chain joins TRBV28 and TRBJ2-7; 8 nucleotides line up with TRBD1. CDR3 length: 13 residues. Germline CDR1 is MDHEN and CDR2 is SYDVKM. V was clipped by 6 bases and J by 2 bases; unmatched bases: 3. This chain's CDR3 is CASRDRATYEQYF. The CDR3 DNA sequence: TGTGCCAGCAGGGACAGGGCGACCTACGAGCAGTACTTC.

The chain joins TRBV5-6 to TRBJ1-1; D may be TRBD1 (6 bases). Germline values: CDR1 SGHDT, CDR2 YYEEEE. CDR3 length: 16 residues. Trimming took off 2 bases at V and 2 bases at J, with 16 bases between the two ends. CDR3 nucleotide sequence: TGTGCCAGCAGCTTCCGGGACACTCGTTCAAACACTGAAGCTTTCTTT. Protein product: CASSFRDTRSNTEAFF.

The DNA for the CDR3 is TGTGCCAGCAGGCGGGACCCCCATAATGAAAAACTGTTTTTT. Protein: CASRRDPHNEKLFF. J is TRBJ1-4 and V is TRBV2, with D perhaps TRBD1 (5 bases). V was clipped by 6 bases and J by 4 bases, with 12 bases between them. This CDR3 region has 14 residues. Germline CDR1 reads SNHLY; CDR2 reads FYNNEI. Full variable domain (remainder filled in from reference TRBV2 and TRBJ1-4): EPEVTQTPSHQVTQMGQEVILRCVPISNHLYFYWYRQILGQKVEFLVSFYNNEISEKSEIFDDQFSVERPDGSNFTLKIRSTKLEDSAMYFCASRRDPHNEKLFFGSGTQLSVL.

This clone has only a few counts. The chain employs TRBV2 and TRBJ2-5; possible D gene TRBD2, 6 bases. Germline V gives CDR1 SNHLY, CDR2 FYNNEI. The CDR3 runs to 14 residues. V was clipped by 7 bases and J by 1 base, with 13 bases between them. The CDR3: CASNVAGRQETQYF. CDR3 DNA sequence: TGTGCCAGCAATGTGGCGGGGCGCCAAGAGACCCAGTACTTC.